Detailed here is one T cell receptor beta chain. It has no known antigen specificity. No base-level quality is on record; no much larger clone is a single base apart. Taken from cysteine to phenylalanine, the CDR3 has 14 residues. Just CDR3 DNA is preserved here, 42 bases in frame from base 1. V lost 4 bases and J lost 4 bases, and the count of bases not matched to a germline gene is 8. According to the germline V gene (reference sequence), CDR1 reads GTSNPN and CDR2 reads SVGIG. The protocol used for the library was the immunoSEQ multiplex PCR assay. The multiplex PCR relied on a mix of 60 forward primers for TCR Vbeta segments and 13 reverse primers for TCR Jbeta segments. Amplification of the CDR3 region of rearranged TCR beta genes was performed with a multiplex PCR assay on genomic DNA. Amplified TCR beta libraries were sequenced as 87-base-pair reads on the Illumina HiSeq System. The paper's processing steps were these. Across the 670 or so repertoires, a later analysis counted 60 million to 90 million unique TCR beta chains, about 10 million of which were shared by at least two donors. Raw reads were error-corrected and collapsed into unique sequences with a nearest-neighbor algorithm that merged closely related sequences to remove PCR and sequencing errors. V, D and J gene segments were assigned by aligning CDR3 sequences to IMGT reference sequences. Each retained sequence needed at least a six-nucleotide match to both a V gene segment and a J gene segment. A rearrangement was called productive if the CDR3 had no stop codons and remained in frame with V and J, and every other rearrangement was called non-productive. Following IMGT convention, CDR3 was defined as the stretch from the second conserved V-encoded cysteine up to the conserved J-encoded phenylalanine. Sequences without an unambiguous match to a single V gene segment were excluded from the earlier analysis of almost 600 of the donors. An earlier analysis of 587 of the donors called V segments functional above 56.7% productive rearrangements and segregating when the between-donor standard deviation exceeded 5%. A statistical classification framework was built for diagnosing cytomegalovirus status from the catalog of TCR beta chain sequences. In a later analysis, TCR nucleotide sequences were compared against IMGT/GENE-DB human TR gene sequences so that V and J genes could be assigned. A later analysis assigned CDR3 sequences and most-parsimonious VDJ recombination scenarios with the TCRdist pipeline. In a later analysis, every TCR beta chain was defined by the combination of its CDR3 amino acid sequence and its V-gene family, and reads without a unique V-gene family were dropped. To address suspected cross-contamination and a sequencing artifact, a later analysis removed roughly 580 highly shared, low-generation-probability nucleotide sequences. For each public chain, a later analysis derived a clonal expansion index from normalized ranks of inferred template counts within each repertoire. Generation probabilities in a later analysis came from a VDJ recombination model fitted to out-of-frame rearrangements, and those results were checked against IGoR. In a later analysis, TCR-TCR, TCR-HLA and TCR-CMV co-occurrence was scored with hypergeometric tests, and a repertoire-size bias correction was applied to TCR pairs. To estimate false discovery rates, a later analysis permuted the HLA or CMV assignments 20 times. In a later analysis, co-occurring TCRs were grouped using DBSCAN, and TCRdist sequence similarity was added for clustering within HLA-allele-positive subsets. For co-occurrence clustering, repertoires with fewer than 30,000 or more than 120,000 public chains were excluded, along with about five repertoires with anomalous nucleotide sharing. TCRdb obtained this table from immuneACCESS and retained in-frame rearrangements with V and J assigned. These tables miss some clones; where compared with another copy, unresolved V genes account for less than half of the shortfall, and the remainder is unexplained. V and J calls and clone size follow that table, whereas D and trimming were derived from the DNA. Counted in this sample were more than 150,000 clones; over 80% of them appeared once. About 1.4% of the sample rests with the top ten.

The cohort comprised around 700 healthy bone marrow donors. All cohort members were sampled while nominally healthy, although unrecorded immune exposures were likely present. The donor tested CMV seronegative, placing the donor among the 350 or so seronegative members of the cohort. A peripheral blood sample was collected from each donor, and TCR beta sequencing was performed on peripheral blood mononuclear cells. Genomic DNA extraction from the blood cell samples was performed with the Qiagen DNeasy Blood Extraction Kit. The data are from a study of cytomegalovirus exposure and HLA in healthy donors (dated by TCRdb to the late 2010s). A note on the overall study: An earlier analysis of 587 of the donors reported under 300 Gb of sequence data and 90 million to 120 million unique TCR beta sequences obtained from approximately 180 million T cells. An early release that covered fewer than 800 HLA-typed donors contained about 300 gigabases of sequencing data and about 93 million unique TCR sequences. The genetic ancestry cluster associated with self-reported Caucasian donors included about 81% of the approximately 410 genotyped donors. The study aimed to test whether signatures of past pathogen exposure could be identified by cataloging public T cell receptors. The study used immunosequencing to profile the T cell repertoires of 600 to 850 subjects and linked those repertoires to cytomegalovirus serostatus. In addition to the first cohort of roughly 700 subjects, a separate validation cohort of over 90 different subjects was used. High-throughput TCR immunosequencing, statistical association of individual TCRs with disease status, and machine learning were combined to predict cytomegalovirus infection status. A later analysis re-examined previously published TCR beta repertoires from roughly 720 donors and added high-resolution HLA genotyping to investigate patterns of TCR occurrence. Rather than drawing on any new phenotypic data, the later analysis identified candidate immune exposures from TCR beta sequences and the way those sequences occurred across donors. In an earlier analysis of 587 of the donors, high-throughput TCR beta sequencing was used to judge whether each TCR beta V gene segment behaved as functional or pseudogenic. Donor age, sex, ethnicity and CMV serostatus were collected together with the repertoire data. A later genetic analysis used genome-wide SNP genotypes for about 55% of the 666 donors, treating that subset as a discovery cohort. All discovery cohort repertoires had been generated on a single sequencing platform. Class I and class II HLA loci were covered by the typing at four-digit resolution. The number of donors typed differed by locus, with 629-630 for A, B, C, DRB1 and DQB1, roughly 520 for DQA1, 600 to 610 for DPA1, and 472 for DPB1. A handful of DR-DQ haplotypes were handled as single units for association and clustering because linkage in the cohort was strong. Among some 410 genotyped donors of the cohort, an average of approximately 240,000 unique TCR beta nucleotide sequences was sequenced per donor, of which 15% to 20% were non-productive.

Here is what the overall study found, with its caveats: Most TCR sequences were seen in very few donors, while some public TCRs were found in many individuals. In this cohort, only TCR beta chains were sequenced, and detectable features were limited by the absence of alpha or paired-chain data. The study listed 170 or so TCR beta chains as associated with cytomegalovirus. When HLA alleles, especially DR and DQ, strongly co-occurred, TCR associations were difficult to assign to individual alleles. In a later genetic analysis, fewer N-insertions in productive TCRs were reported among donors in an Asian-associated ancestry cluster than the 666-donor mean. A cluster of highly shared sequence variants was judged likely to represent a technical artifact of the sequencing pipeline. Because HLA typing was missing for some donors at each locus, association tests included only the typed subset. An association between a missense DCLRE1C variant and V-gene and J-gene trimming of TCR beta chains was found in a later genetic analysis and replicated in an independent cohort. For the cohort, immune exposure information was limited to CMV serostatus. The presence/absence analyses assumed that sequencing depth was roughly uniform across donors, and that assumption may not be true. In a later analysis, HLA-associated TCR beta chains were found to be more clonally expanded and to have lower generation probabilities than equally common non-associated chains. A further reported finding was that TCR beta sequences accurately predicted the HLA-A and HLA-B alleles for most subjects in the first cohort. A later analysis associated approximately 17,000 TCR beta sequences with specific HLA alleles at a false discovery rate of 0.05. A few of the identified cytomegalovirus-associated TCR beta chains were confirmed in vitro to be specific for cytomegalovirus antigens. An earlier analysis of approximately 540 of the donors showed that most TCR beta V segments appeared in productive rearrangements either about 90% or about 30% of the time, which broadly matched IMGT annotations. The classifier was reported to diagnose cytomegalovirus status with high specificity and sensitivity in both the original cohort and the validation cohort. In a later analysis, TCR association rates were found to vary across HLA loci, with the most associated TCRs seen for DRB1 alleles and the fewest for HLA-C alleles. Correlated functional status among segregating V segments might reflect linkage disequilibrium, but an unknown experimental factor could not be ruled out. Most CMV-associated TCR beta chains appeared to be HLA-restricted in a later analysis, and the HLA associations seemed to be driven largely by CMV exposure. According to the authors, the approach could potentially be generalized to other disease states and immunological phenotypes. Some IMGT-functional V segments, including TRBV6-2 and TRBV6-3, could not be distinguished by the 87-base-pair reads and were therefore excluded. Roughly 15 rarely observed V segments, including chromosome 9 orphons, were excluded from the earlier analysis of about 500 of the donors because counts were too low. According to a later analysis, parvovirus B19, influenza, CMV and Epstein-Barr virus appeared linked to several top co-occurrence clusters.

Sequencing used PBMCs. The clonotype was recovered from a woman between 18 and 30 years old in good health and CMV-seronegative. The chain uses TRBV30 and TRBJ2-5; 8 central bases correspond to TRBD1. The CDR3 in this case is CAWMGRGQIETQYF. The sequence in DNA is TGTGCCTGGATGGGCAGGGGGCAGATAGAGACCCAGTACTTC.